These 9 T cell receptor beta chains share one sample of origin, sequenced in a study of shared clonotypes between healthy human individuals. This table comes from immunoSEQ multiplex PCR, and its TCRdb copy is limited to in-frame clones, with some not included. The sample has about a million clones; about 80% are singletons. Material for sequencing was memory CD4+ T cells from PBMCs. The subset denotes: CD45RA-negative fraction. These receptor sequences come from a man younger than 35 in good health. Some clones in this sample may be carry-over from other donors' samples.

This clone was seen at least ten times. CDR3 DNA sequence: TGTGCCAGCAGCTTACCAGGGGCGAACACCATATATTTT. As protein: CASSLPGANTIYF. J is TRBJ1-3 and V is TRBV7-2, with D tentatively TRBD1 (6 bases). V shed 2 bases and J shed 7 bases, with 9 bases lying between them. The CDR3 has 13 amino acids. The germline V gene encodes CDR1 SGHTA and CDR2 FQGNSA. The whole variable domain, remainder taken from reference TRBV7-2 and TRBJ1-3, is GAGVSQSPSNKVTEKGKDVELRCDPISGHTALYWYRQSLGQGLEFLIYFQGNSAPDKSGLPSDRFSAERTGGSVSTLTIQRTQQEDSAVYLCASSLPGANTIYFGEGSWLTVV.

The V gene is TRBV18, the J gene TRBJ2-7; 10 bases line up with TRBD2. The V segment lost 8 bases and the J segment 3 bases; nucleotides outside the gene matches: 10. Germline loops: CDR1 KGHSH, CDR2 LQKENI. The CDR3 loop spans 15 amino acids. The CDR3 loop is CASTRGLAGDYEQYF. DNA of the CDR3: TGTGCCAGCACAAGGGGGCTAGCGGGAGACTACGAGCAGTACTTC.

This clone was counted ten times or more. The rearrangement joins TRBV4-1 to TRBJ2-5; no definite D call. Germline CDR1 reads MGHRA; CDR2 reads YSYEKL. The CDR3 totals 12 residues. V lost 3 bases and J 4 bases, leaving 6 bases between the germline ends. The CDR3 loop is CASSHVGETQYF. CDR3 nucleotide sequence: TGCGCCAGCAGCCATGTCGGAGAGACCCAGTACTTC.

In this sample, this clone turned up a few times. The genes are TRBV2 and TRBJ2-7, with 7 positions matching TRBD2. V shed 4 bases and J 1 base; nucleotides not matched to a gene: 4. The CDR3 extends over 14 amino acids. Germline V gene sequence: CDR1 SNHLY, CDR2 FYNNEI. CDR3 amino acids: CASSGVAGSYEQYF. For the CDR3, the DNA is TGTGCCAGCAGTGGGGTAGCGGGTTCCTACGAGCAGTACTTC.

The chain carries TRBV6-6 and TRBJ2-1; possibly TRBD1 for D (6 bases). This CDR3 spans 16 amino acids. Germline V gene lookup returns CDR1 MNHNY and CDR2 SVGAGI (reference sequence). Trimming pared 4 bases from V and 3 bases from J, leaving 16 bases between. This chain's CDR3 is CASSFNSGHNYNEQFF. CDR3 nucleotides: TGTGCCAGCAGTTTCAACTCGGGACACAACTACAATGAGCAGTTCTTC.

The chain combines TRBV5-1 with TRBJ1-2; D not certain. The CDR3 is 14 residues long. V lost 0 bases to trimming and J lost 0 bases, with 6 bases between them. Germline V gives CDR1 SGHRS, CDR2 YFSETQ. The CDR3 loop reads CASSLETANYGYTF. In DNA form, the CDR3 reads TGCGCCAGCAGCTTGGAGACCGCTAACTATGGCTACACCTTC.

V gene TRBV11-1 combines with J gene TRBJ1-5; D call uncertain. V lost 4 bases, J lost 6 bases, and 10 bases lay in between. The CDR3 runs to 13 residues. Looked up from germline, CDR1 is SGHAT and CDR2 is FQDESV (reference sequence). The CDR3, as DNA: TGTGCCAGCAGCTCAACGGTGAGTCAGCCCCAGCATTTT. This codes for CASSSTVSQPQHF.

V and J are TRBV5-1 and TRBJ2-1; tentative D call: TRBD1 (6 bases). V was pared by 0 bases and J by 4 bases, with 8 bases between. CDR1 and CDR2 from the germline V gene are SGHRS and YFSETQ. This CDR3 spans 14 amino acids. This chain's CDR3 is CASSLAGAYNEQFF. The CDR3 region has the DNA TGCGCCAGCAGCTTGGCAGGGGCGTACAATGAGCAGTTCTTC.

This chain uses TRBV6-1 with TRBJ2-3; D not certain. V was clipped by 2 bases and J by 4 bases, with 10 bases between them. This CDR3 has 14 amino acids. CDR1 is MNHNS, CDR2 SASEGT, per germline. The CDR3 sequence is CASSEMLAADTQYF. Here the CDR3 DNA reads TGTGCCAGCAGTGAAATGCTGGCGGCAGATACGCAGTATTTT.